These 21 T cell receptor beta chains were sequenced from one sample in a study of T cells after yellow fever vaccination. TCRdb reprocessed the 5' RACE reads via MiXCR and lists one record per CDR3 protein. Among some 340,000 distinct CDR3 sequences, approximately 11% were seen once, and the ten largest hold over 3%. Sample: CD4+ T cells sorted from PBMCs, taken 45 days after the yellow fever booster vaccination. The receptors were gathered from a man between 18 and 29 years old who received the YFV17D yellow fever vaccine.

This clonotype was found many times. The gene calls are TRBV7-9 and TRBJ1-4, with no clear D. The germline CDR1 and CDR2 sequences are SEHNR and FQNEAQ (reference sequence). The CDR3 covers 13 residues. With 2 bases removed from V and 5 bases from J, the gap between germline ends came to 6 bases. CDR3 nucleotides: TGTGCCAGCAGCTTATGGCAAAATGAAAAACTGTTTTTT. Translation gives CASSLWQNEKLFF.

This clonotype was found a few times. This sequence joins TRBV4-2 and TRBJ1-5; D gene unclear. V gave up 0 bases and J gave up 0 bases, with 6 bases separating them. Looked up from germline, CDR1 is LGHNA and CDR2 is YNFKEQ. The length of the CDR3 is 15 residues. CDR3 nucleotide sequence: TGTGCCAGCAGCCAAGATGGTGTTAGCAATCAGCCCCAGCATTTT. It specifies CASSQDGVSNQPQHF.

The chain couples TRBV14 to TRBJ2-1; D might be TRBD1 (6 bases). CDR1 is SGHDN, CDR2 FVKESK, per germline. CDR3 length: 16 amino acids. V dropped 5 bases and J dropped 3 bases, with 17 bases sitting between them. In DNA, the CDR3 is TGTGCCAGCAGCATGCGCCAGGGGAACAACTACAATGAGCAGTTCTTC. Its protein is CASSMRQGNNYNEQFF.

The chain couples TRBV6-6 to TRBJ1-2, with TRBD1 matching over 7 bases. V lost 6 bases and J lost 4; bases outside the gene matches: 8. CDR1 is MNHNY, CDR2 SVGAGI, per germline (reference sequence). The CDR3 spans 14 residues. In nucleotides, the CDR3 is TGTGCCAGCAGCCGCGGACAGGAGCTCTATGGCTACACCTTC. It is translated as CASSRGQELYGYTF.

This clonotype showed up many times. The gene calls are TRBV11-2 and TRBJ2-7; 7 positions match TRBD1. V trimming: 5 bases; J trimming: 7 bases; junction bases outside the gene matches: 8. The CDR3 runs 13 residues. Germline V gene sequence: CDR1 SGHAT, CDR2 FQNNGV. CDR3 DNA: TGTGCCAGCAGCCCCGGACAGGCGCAAGAGCAGTACGTC. Protein: CASSPGQAQEQYV.

The V and J genes are TRBV7-3 and TRBJ2-1, with D perhaps given as TRBD1 or TRBD2 (5 bases each). The germline CDR1 and CDR2 sequences are SGHTA and FQGTGA. The CDR3 runs to 15 residues. Between the trimmed V and J ends, which lost 3 bases and 4 bases, there was a span of 13 bases. The CDR3 nucleotides are TGTGCCAGCAGCTTGTCAAGGGACGGATACAATGAGCAGTTCTTC. Translated: CASSLSRDGYNEQFF.

V gene TRBV29-1 combines with J gene TRBJ2-3; 10 nucleotides match TRBD2. The CDR3 consists of 15 residues. The germline V gene has CDR1 SQVTM and CDR2 ANQGSEA. V trimming: 6 bases; J trimming: 0 bases; junction bases outside the gene matches: 6. The CDR3 protein is CSVGGTSASTDTQYF. The CDR3 nucleotides read TGCAGCGTCGGAGGGACTAGCGCAAGCACAGATACGCAGTATTTT.

J is TRBJ1-1 and V is TRBV5-1; the match to TRBD1 covers 8 bases. Germline CDR1 reads SGHRS; CDR2 reads YFSETQ. Unmatched junction bases numbered 3, after V lost 1 base and J lost 4 bases. The CDR3 is made up of 14 amino acids. The CDR3 DNA is TGCGCCAGCAGCTTGCAGGGGGCGACCACTGAAGCTTTCTTT. Amino acids: CASSLQGATTEAFF.

This clonotype was detected a few times. The chain recombines TRBV28 with TRBJ2-1, with 13 bases aligning to TRBD2. Trimming removed 8 bases from V and 5 bases from J; junction bases left unmatched: 3. The CDR3 has 14 amino acids. The germline V gene encodes CDR1 MDHEN and CDR2 SYDVKM. CDR3 nucleotides: TGTGCCAGCCGGGGACTAGCGGGGAACAATGAGCAGTTCTTC. Its protein is CASRGLAGNNEQFF. The full variable domain, its missing parts supplied by reference TRBV28 and TRBJ2-1, is DVKVTQSSRYLVKRTGEKVFLECVQDMDHENMFWYRQDPGLGLRLIYFSYDVKMKEKGDIPEGYSVSREKKERFSLILESASTNQTSMYLCASRGLAGNNEQFFGPGTRLTVL.

The chain recombines TRBV12-3 or TRBV12-4 with TRBJ2-3; 7 positions match TRBD2. Losses at the gene ends were 2 bases for V and 2 bases for J; bases not matched to a gene: 4. The CDR3 extends over 15 amino acids. The CDR3 here is CASSLHSGFTDTQYF. As DNA, the CDR3 is TGTGCCAGCAGTTTACATAGCGGGTTCACAGATACGCAGTATTTT.

The chain recombines TRBV6-1 with TRBJ2-3; D is ambiguous. Germline V CDR1 and CDR2: MNHNS, SASEGT. The V end was cut by 2 bases, the J end by 6 bases, with 9 bases between. There are 13 residues in the CDR3. CDR3 bases: TGTGCCAGCAGTGAAAGTCCACGTGATACGCAGTATTTT. As protein: CASSESPRDTQYF.

The gene calls are TRBV15 and TRBJ1-6; D is perhaps TRBD1 (6 bases). The V gene lost 0 bases and the J gene lost 8 bases, with 11 bases spanning the gap. Germline CDR1 and CDR2: LNHNV and YYDKDF (reference sequence). This CDR3 contains 15 residues. CDR3 protein: CATSRDPGADSPLHF. DNA for the CDR3: TGTGCCACCAGCAGAGATCCAGGGGCCGATTCACCCCTCCACTTT.

Only a few counts were recorded for this clonotype. The CDR3 nucleotides are TGCAGTGCTAACCCCTTCCGGGAGACCCAGTACTTC. This gives the protein CSANPFRETQYF. The chain employs TRBV20-1 and TRBJ2-5; no reliable D call. Germline CDR1 and CDR2: DFQATT and SNEGSKA (reference sequence). The CDR3 has 12 amino acids. The V end lost 4 bases, the J end lost 5 bases, and 11 bases lay between the germline ends.

The chain couples TRBV28 to TRBJ2-7, with TRBD1 as a possible D gene (5 bases). V was shortened by 6 bases and J by 0 bases, with 15 bases between the two germline ends. Germline values: CDR1 MDHEN, CDR2 SYDVKM. The CDR3 contains 15 residues. The CDR3 here is CASSSDSRNSYEQYV. In DNA, the CDR3 is TGTGCCAGCAGCTCAGACAGTCGAAACTCCTACGAGCAGTACGTC.

The V and J genes are TRBV5-1 and TRBJ2-3; 8 nucleotides agree with TRBD1. The CDR3 totals 15 residues. Germline CDR1 is SGHRS and CDR2 is YFSETQ. With 0 bases clipped from V and 4 bases from J, the junction kept 4 bases outside the gene matches. CDR3: CASSLGQGTADTQYF. The CDR3, as DNA: TGCGCCAGCAGCTTGGGACAGGGGACCGCAGATACGCAGTATTTT.

This clonotype was counted ten times or more. The V gene is TRBV12-3 or TRBV12-4, the J gene TRBJ1-4; D is undetermined. The V end lost 3 bases, the J end lost 2 bases, and 4 bases lay between the germline ends. This CDR3 has 13 residues. The CDR3, as DNA: TGTGCCAGCAGTTTCGTCACTAATGAAAAACTGTTTTTT. Translating it yields CASSFVTNEKLFF.

The sample holds many counts of this clonotype. The chain carries TRBV7-9 and TRBJ2-3; either TRBD1 or TRBD2 may supply D (6 bases each). V was pared by 7 bases and J by 2 bases, with 16 bases between. This CDR3 is 15 amino acids long. Looked up from germline, CDR1 is SEHNR and CDR2 is FQNEAQ (reference sequence). As DNA, the CDR3 is TGTGCCAGCAACAAGAGAGGGGGGAACACAGATACGCAGTATTTT. Amino acid sequence: CASNKRGGNTDTQYF.

This clonotype showed up just a few times. This chain uses TRBV20-1 with TRBJ2-5, with a weak D call TRBD1 (5 bases). Germline-derived CDR1 and CDR2 are DFQATT and SNEGSKA (reference sequence). The germline V and J ends were trimmed by 5 bases and 2 bases, with 15 bases remaining between them. CDR3 length: 14 residues. The CDR3 protein is CSAPRLTGQETQYF. Here the CDR3 DNA reads TGCAGTGCTCCTAGATTAACAGGACAAGAGACCCAGTACTTC.

This clonotype was recorded at least ten times. The J gene is TRBJ2-4, the V gene TRBV3-1; 12 bases map to TRBD2. The CDR3 contains 17 residues. Germline V CDR1 and CDR2: LGHDT, YNNKEL (reference sequence). The V gene end was trimmed by 4 bases and the J gene end by 6 bases; junction bases not matched to a gene: 10. This CDR3 is CASSRDGLAGRGNIQYF. The CDR3, as DNA: TGTGCCAGCAGCCGAGATGGACTAGCGGGGAGGGGAAACATTCAGTACTTC.

V usage is TRBV7-2 and J usage is TRBJ2-4; 7 nucleotides align to TRBD2. J was trimmed by 5 bases and V by 1 base; bases with no gene match: 11. CDR1 is SGHTA, CDR2 FQGNSA, per germline. The CDR3 sequence is 17 residues long. The CDR3 spells CASSLGVNRDYQNIQYF. Written as DNA, the CDR3 is TGTGCCAGCAGCTTAGGCGTAAACCGGGACTACCAAAACATTCAGTACTTC.

There are a few counts of this clonotype. This sequence joins TRBV2 and TRBJ2-1; D call uncertain. The germline V gene encodes CDR1 SNHLY and CDR2 FYNNEI. The CDR3 consists of 15 residues. V lost 6 bases, J lost 0 bases, and 12 bases lay in between. As DNA, the CDR3 is TGTGCCAGCAGGACATACCCGAGCTCCTACAATGAGCAGTTCTTC. Its translation is CASRTYPSSYNEQFF.